The clone carrying this T cell receptor (beta chain) was counted between two and nine times. The antigen is unknown. TCRdb reprocessed the 5' RACE reads with MiXCR, giving one entry per CDR3 protein. This sample has about 890,000 distinct CDR3 sequences; roughly an eighth occur once, and the top ten carry around 1.5%. This sample stems from a study of identical twins. Study observations and caveats: Conclusions were based on cross-sectional statistical analysis, without following the same donors. Clonotypes of the beta chain that were abundant in cord blood carried fewer insertions (memory repertoires showed none). Modelling approaches yielded underestimates of out-of-frame TCR alpha sharing between monozygotic twins.

Germline V lookup: CDR1 SQVTM, CDR2 ANQGSEA. The CDR3 has 14 amino acids. V lost 4 bases and J 6 bases, leaving 16 bases between the germline ends. These records were also assigned to another study, of yellow fever vaccine responses in identical twins. That paper notes: Vaccine-induced T cell responses in twins were reportedly observed to appear partly convergent, partly personalized.

The receptor was derived from a woman in her late teens or twenties in good health. The rearrangement joins TRBV29-1 to TRBJ2-1; perhaps TRBD1 as D (5 bases). The sample comprised PBMCs. CDR3 residues: CSVVKSGMGNEQFF. CDR3 bases: TGCAGCGTTGTTAAGTCAGGGATGGGCAATGAGCAGTTCTTC.